These 18 T cell receptor beta chains share one sample of origin, sequenced in a study of OX40 agonist ivuxolimab in advanced cancers. Measured with immunoSEQ multiplex PCR; TCRdb has only the in-frame clones, and not every one. The sample has around 72,000 clones; roughly 89% are singletons. The material was CD4+ or CD8+ T cells sorted from blood, obtained in a trial of the OX40 agonist ivuxolimab. The receptor set was obtained from an adult with an advanced solid tumor such as melanoma, head and neck, liver or kidney cancer.

V and J are TRBV6-1 and TRBJ1-2; 7 nucleotides align to TRBD1. Germline CDR1 reads MNHNS; CDR2 reads SASEGT. CDR3 size: 14 residues. V lost 7 bases, J lost 5 bases, and 10 bases stayed unmatched. CDR3 nucleotides: TGTGCCAGCACCCTCACGGGGACAGCTTATGGCTACACCTTC. It specifies CASTLTGTAYGYTF.

The V call is TRBV5-1, the J call TRBJ2-3; weak D call: TRBD2 (6 bases). The CDR3 totals 13 residues. CDR1 is SGHRS and CDR2 is YFSETQ in the germline V gene. Trimming stripped 6 bases from V and 4 bases from J, with 12 bases between. In nucleotides, the CDR3 is TGCGCCAGCACCCACCCGGGGGCAGATACGCAGTATTTT. This gives the protein CASTHPGADTQYF.

CDR3 region: CASSGDIQPQHF. As DNA, the CDR3 is TGTGCCAGCAGTGGGGACATTCAGCCCCAGCATTTT. The chain uses TRBV2 and TRBJ1-5; D perhaps matches TRBD1 (6 bases). The germline V and J ends were trimmed by 4 bases and 6 bases, with 7 bases remaining between them. Germline CDR1 is SNHLY and CDR2 is FYNNEI. The length of the CDR3 is 12 residues.

The CDR3 coding sequence is TGCGCCAGCAGCCCGGGACAGTTGGGCACTGAAGCTTTCTTT. The encoded protein is CASSPGQLGTEAFF. V gene TRBV5-1 combines with J gene TRBJ1-1; 7 bases map to TRBD1. The CDR3 contains 14 residues. J lost 4 bases, V lost 4 bases, and 7 bases had no gene match. Germline V gene sequence: CDR1 SGHRS, CDR2 YFSETQ. The full variable domain, rest sourced from reference TRBV5-1 and TRBJ1-1, is KAGVTQTPRYLIKTRGQQVTLSCSPISGHRSVSWYQQTPGQGLQFLFEYFSETQRNKGNFPGRFSGRQFSNSRSEMNVSTLELGDSALYLCASSPGQLGTEAFFGQGTRLTVV.

V and J are TRBV28 and TRBJ1-6, with 9 bases matching TRBD1. CDR3 length: 15 amino acids. V lost 3 bases to trimming and J lost 9 bases; unmatched junction nucleotides: 6. Per the germline V gene, CDR1 is MDHEN and CDR2 is SYDVKM. CDR3 nucleotide sequence: TGTGCCAGCAGTTTGAGGGACAGGGAAGTTTCACCCCTCCACTTT. It codes for CASSLRDREVSPLHF.

In DNA form, the CDR3 reads TGTGCCAGCAGCTTAGATTTTAGTGCGTTCTCTGGGGCCAACGTCCTGACTTTC. It codes for CASSLDFSAFSGANVLTF. The chain has TRBV11-3 and TRBJ2-6; D unclear. V lost 0 bases and J 0 bases, leaving 12 bases between the germline ends. This CDR3 has 18 residues. CDR1 SGHNT and CDR2 YENEEA come from the germline V gene.

The J gene is TRBJ1-1, the V gene TRBV5-1; the D gene is possibly TRBD1 (6 bases). Per the germline V gene, CDR1 is SGHRS and CDR2 is YFSETQ. The CDR3 contains 15 residues. Trimming removed 1 base at V and 5 bases at J, with 15 bases between. The CDR3 region is CASSLNVGRGTEAFF. The DNA of the CDR3 is TGCGCCAGCAGCTTGAATGTGGGCAGGGGTACTGAAGCTTTCTTT.

This chain connects TRBV4-2 to TRBJ1-5, with D hard to call. V gave up 4 bases and J gave up 7 bases, with 11 bases separating them. Per the germline V gene, CDR1 is LGHNA and CDR2 is YNFKEQ. The CDR3 is 13 residues long. CDR3 in amino acids: CASSPEVGQPQHF. CDR3 sequence (DNA): TGTGCCAGCAGCCCCGAGGTCGGCCAGCCCCAGCATTTT.

The genes are TRBV6-1 and TRBJ2-4, with D perhaps assigned TRBD1 or TRBD2 (5 bases each). V gave up 5 bases and J gave up 3 bases, with 8 bases separating them. Germline values: CDR1 MNHNS, CDR2 SASEGT. The CDR3 extends over 13 amino acids. This CDR3 reads CASSRDRKNIQYF. The CDR3 DNA sequence: TGTGCCAGCAGTAGGGACCGCAAAAACATTCAGTACTTC.

J is TRBJ1-5 and V is TRBV2; possibly TRBD1 for D (5 bases). The CDR3 spans 15 residues. From germline, CDR1 is SNHLY and CDR2 FYNNEI. V lost 6 bases to trimming and J lost 6 bases, with 18 bases between them. CDR3 sequence: CASSRERGVGQPQHF. Here the CDR3 DNA reads TGTGCCAGCAGCAGGGAGAGGGGTGTAGGTCAGCCCCAGCATTTT.

The genes are TRBV6-5 and TRBJ2-7; 8 bases are a match to TRBD2. This CDR3 comprises 15 residues. Per the germline V gene, CDR1 is MNHEY and CDR2 is SVGAGI. Trimming took 0 bases from V and 1 from J; bases not matched to a gene: 2. For the CDR3, the DNA is TGTGCCAGCAGTTACTCTCGGGGGGGGTCCTACGAGCAGTACTTC. Translated, it gives CASSYSRGGSYEQYF.

V is TRBV15 and J is TRBJ2-7, with D perhaps TRBD1 (6 bases). From germline, CDR1 is LNHNV and CDR2 YYDKDF (reference sequence). The V end was cut by 0 bases, the J end by 1 base, with 7 bases between. CDR3 length: 14 residues. This CDR3 is CATSREGQSYEQYF. DNA of the CDR3: TGTGCCACCAGCAGAGAAGGACAGTCCTACGAGCAGTACTTC.

The chain employs TRBV9 and TRBJ2-5; D is possibly TRBD2 (6 bases). This CDR3 comprises 18 residues. CDR1 and CDR2 (germline): SGDLS, YYNGEE. V gave up 2 bases and J gave up 2 bases, with 22 bases separating them. CDR3 coding DNA: TGTGCCAGCAGCGTCTCCCTCCCGGGACTTGGGACTCAAGAGACCCAGTACTTC. Amino acid sequence: CASSVSLPGLGTQETQYF.

J is TRBJ1-5 and V is TRBV19, with 7 bases fitting TRBD1. Looked up from germline, CDR1 is LNHDA and CDR2 is SQIVND (reference sequence). The CDR3 spans 15 residues. V trimming: 7 bases; J trimming: 4 bases; junction bases outside the gene matches: 10. CDR3 in amino acids: CASTRTGQTNQPQHF. CDR3 nucleotide sequence: TGTGCCAGTACCAGGACGGGACAGACTAATCAGCCCCAGCATTTT.

This chain links TRBV25-1 with TRBJ2-7; D might be TRBD1 or TRBD2, each matching 5 bases. The CDR3 is 14 amino acids. Germline V lookup: CDR1 MGHDK, CDR2 SYGVNS. The V gene lost 1 base and the J gene lost 0 bases, with 7 bases spanning the gap. The CDR3 coding sequence is TGTGCCAGCAGTGAATCCGGGACCTCCTACGAGCAGTACTTC. It specifies CASSESGTSYEQYF.

V is TRBV19 and J is TRBJ2-3; possible D gene TRBD1, 5 bases. V lost 1 base and J lost 6, with 14 bases in between. CDR1 LNHDA and CDR2 SQIVND come from the germline V gene (reference sequence). The CDR3 loop spans 15 amino acids. CDR3 in DNA: TGTGCCAGTAGTATAGGAAGAGTCCAGGGCGATACGCAGTATTTT. It specifies CASSIGRVQGDTQYF.

The chain is built from TRBV19 and TRBJ1-5; D is unclear. The germline gives CDR1 LNHDA, CDR2 SQIVND (reference sequence). Trimming cost V 1 base and J 1 base, with 5 bases left between them. This CDR3 has 14 residues. DNA for the CDR3: TGTGCCAGTAGTATAGTCCAGAGCAATCAGCCCCAGCATTTT. Amino acid sequence: CASSIVQSNQPQHF.

The chain employs TRBV7-3 and TRBJ2-3; D perhaps matches TRBD2 (5 bases). The germline CDR1 and CDR2 sequences are SGHTA and FQGTGA. Trimming took 1 base from V and 4 from J, leaving 9 bases between them. The length of the CDR3 is 14 residues. Written as DNA, the CDR3 is TGTGCCAGCAGCTTAAACGGAGGTGCAGATACGCAGTATTTT. Protein product: CASSLNGGADTQYF.